The 5 T cell receptor beta chains below come from one sample, sequenced in a study of persistence of HIV-infected CD4 T cells. Stimulation used approximately 9.6 ug/mL lysate from CMV-infected fibroblasts. Responding CD4+ T cells were sorted by upregulation of both CD40 ligand and CD69. This was the immunoSEQ version 4 assay in survey mode. TCRdb's table, derived via immunoSEQ multiplex PCR, lists solely in-frame clones and lacks some. The sample contains approximately 5,000 clones, 64% of which appear only once. Their target antigens are unknown. Sequencing used CD4+ T cells sorted from PBMCs after approximately 19-hour stimulation, obtained from a patient who received antiretroviral therapy. The receptors originated from an adult man with HIV who was CMV-seropositive.

This clone was picked up one time. The chain links TRBV5-1 to TRBJ1-3, with 7 nucleotides matching TRBD1. V was pared by 8 bases and J by 0 bases, with 11 bases of the junction left unmatched. This CDR3 has 16 amino acids. Germline values: CDR1 SGHRS, CDR2 YFSETQ. CDR3 amino acids: CASSTGTLLSGNTIYF. The DNA for the CDR3 is TGCGCCAGTTCGACAGGGACCCTGCTCTCTGGAAACACCATATATTTT.

This clone is termed medium-sized (0.01 to 0.1%). The chain joins TRBV5-1 to TRBJ1-1, with D possibly TRBD1 on 6 matching bases. The germline V gene encodes CDR1 SGHRS and CDR2 YFSETQ. Deletions cut 0 bases from V and 1 base from J, with 10 bases between. The CDR3 covers 15 residues. CDR3 in amino acids: CASSLDLRGNTEAFF. In nucleotides, the CDR3 is TGCGCCAGCAGCTTGGATCTCAGGGGGAACACTGAAGCTTTCTTT.

The V call is TRBV18, the J call TRBJ2-1; no clear D gene. V dropped 1 base and J dropped 1 base, with 5 bases sitting between them. The CDR3 is 14 residues long. The germline V gene has CDR1 KGHSH and CDR2 LQKENI. This chain's CDR3 is CASSPQKSYNEQFF. The CDR3 nucleotides are TGTGCCAGCTCACCACAGAAGTCCTACAATGAGCAGTTCTTC.

The chain has TRBV4-3 and TRBJ2-7; the D is unclear. V lost 5 bases, J lost 3 bases, and 11 bases lay in between. CDR1 and CDR2 from the germline V gene are LGHNA and YSLEER. The CDR3 runs 13 residues. DNA of the CDR3: TGCGCCAGCAGCTCTCGGACGGGCTACGAGCAGTACTTC. Protein sequence: CASSSRTGYEQYF.

The chain carries TRBV5-1 and TRBJ2-2, with 7 bases fitting TRBD1. The J segment lost 7 bases and the V segment lost 2 bases, leaving 5 bases of the junction unmatched. The germline CDR1 and CDR2 sequences are SGHRS and YFSETQ. The CDR3 spans 14 residues. The CDR3, as DNA: TGCGCCAGCAGCTTTCGGACAGGTGGCGGGGAGCTGTTTTTT. This encodes CASSFRTGGGELFF.